The entry below gives a single TCR beta chain sequence along with its context. Its antigen is currently unknown. This sample stems from a study of T cell responses to AZD1222 COVID-19 vaccine. The ends were cut back, 1 base at V and 0 bases at J, with 4 bases in the middle. The CDR3 is 14 residues long. Germline V CDR1 and CDR2: SGHNT, YENEEA. Assay: immunoSEQ multiplex PCR; the TCRdb copy retains only in-frame clones and omits some. Here the sample spans some 180,000 clones, approximately 92% being singletons. Overall study results and limits: Across the whole spike, CD4 TCRs peaked at regions 160-218 and 743-854. An increase in Spike-specific TCR breadth and depth was observed after two AZD1222 doses. Scientists sampled the repertoires only once the peak T cell response had passed.

V is TRBV11-3 and J is TRBJ2-1; D is undetermined. The clonotype originates from an adult who received the MenACWY meningococcal vaccine as a control. The source was peripheral blood, collected 28 days after the second dose of the MenACWY control vaccine. The CDR3 loop is CASSLGSSYNEQFF. The CDR3 nucleotides are TGTGCCAGCAGCTTAGGCAGCTCCTACAATGAGCAGTTCTTC.